This is a list of T cell receptor beta chains from one sample in a study of T cells in Graves' hyperthyroidism and ophthalmopathy. TCRdb called the multiplex PCR reads again in MiXCR, with one record for every CDR3 protein. This sample carries roughly 630,000 distinct CDR3 sequences, around 16% of them seen once, and the ten largest clones take around 7.5%. Material for sequencing was blood. The receptors were sampled from a woman younger than 45 with Graves' hyperthyroidism. The CDR3 runs from the conserved cysteine through the conserved F or W. D genes are given only for firm matches. Clone size is shown for a subset of rows, as once, few, many or a class of expanded clone.

size,D,J,V,DNA,CDR3
many,.,TRBJ2-5,TRBV2,TGTGCCAGCAGTGAAATTATTAGTTCAAAGACCCAGTACTTC,CASSEIISSKTQYF
few,.,TRBJ1-3,TRBV20-1,TGCAGTGCCCGGAGGGGGGACTCTGGAAACACCATATATTTT,CSARRGDSGNTIYF
many,.,TRBJ1-1,TRBV5-1,TGCGCCAGCAGCTTGGAACTGCGGAGACTGAACACTGAAGCTTTCTTT,CASSLELRRLNTEAFF
.,.,TRBJ2-1,TRBV6-1,TGTGCCAGCACCAAGGGGGTCAGCAGCAATGAGCAGTTCTTC,CASTKGVSSNEQFF
many,TRBD2,TRBJ2-1,TRBV12-3/TRBV12-4,TGTGCCAGCAGTCCAAGTTTTAGCGGGAGGGCCTATGAGCAGTTCTTC,CASSPSFSGRAYEQFF
many,.,TRBJ1-1,TRBV7-9,TGTGCCAGCAGCGGGGAAGTGAACACTGAAGCTTTCTTT,CASSGEVNTEAFF
few,.,TRBJ2-1,TRBV6-1,TGTGCCACCAGAATGGGCAGCGAGCAGTTCTTC,CATRMGSEQFF
many,.,TRBJ1-2,TRBV6-2/TRBV6-3,TGTGCCAGCAGTTACTCGGCCCAGAACTATGGCTACACCTTC,CASSYSAQNYGYTF
.,.,TRBJ1-6,TRBV5-8,TGTGCCAGCAGCTTGGGGGAGGGAAATTCACCCCTCCACTTT,CASSLGEGNSPLHF
many,TRBD2,TRBJ2-1,TRBV4-2,TGTGCCAGCAGCCAAGATTATCTAGCGGAGCCTTCGGAGCAGTTCTTC,CASSQDYLAEPSEQFF
few,.,TRBJ1-1,TRBV29-1,TGCAGCGTTGAAGCAGCCTTGAACACTGAAGCTTTCTTT,CSVEAALNTEAFF
many,TRBD1,TRBJ2-7,TRBV6-2/TRBV6-3,TGTGCCAGCAGTCCCCAGGGGGCAGAGGAGCAGTACTTC,CASSPQGAEEQYF
.,TRBD1,TRBJ1-2,TRBV19,TGTGCCAGTAGTACAGGGGGTTTGGGCGGCTACACCTTC,CASSTGGLGGYTF
few,.,TRBJ2-1,TRBV29-1,TGCAGCGTTGGGGGAGGGGGAACTTACAATGAGCAGTTCTTC,CSVGGGGTYNEQFF
many,.,TRBJ2-2,TRBV9,TGTGCCAGCAGCGTGGGGACTACCGGGGAGCTGTTTTTT,CASSVGTTGELFF
few,.,TRBJ2-2,TRBV27,TGTGCCAGCAGGATAGAACCTAACACCGGGGAGCTGTTTTTT,CASRIEPNTGELFF
few,.,TRBJ1-5,TRBV6-1,TGTGCCAGCAGTGAAGAGCCCGGGCCCCAGCATTTT,CASSEEPGPQHF
few,.,TRBJ2-1,TRBV4-1,TGCGCCAGCAGCCAAGAAGGCGGGAATGAGCAGTTCTTC,CASSQEGGNEQFF
many,.,TRBJ2-3,TRBV6-6,TGTGCCAGCAGTTACACGGGAGTTAGCACAGATACGCAGTATTTT,CASSYTGVSTDTQYF
many,TRBD2,TRBJ2-1,TRBV7-2,TGTGCCAGCAGTGTCGGCGGGAGGGTCGATGAGCAGTTCTTC,CASSVGGRVDEQFF
.,.,TRBJ2-3,TRBV7-2,TGTGCCAGCAGCTCCAGGGGGAGCGGGAGAACAGATACGCAGTATTTT,CASSSRGSGRTDTQYF
many,.,TRBJ2-1,TRBV5-1,TGCGCCAGCAGCTTGGGGGACGGGGACAATGAGCAGTTCTTC,CASSLGDGDNEQFF
few,.,TRBJ2-3,TRBV19,TGTGCCAGTAGTAGTAGAAGGAAGACCGGGACAATTACAGATACGCAGTATTTT,CASSSRRKTGTITDTQYF
many,TRBD1,TRBJ1-2,TRBV27,TGTGCCAGCCGCGCAAGGGGGACAGGGGGCGCGAGCTATGGCTACACCTTC,CASRARGTGGASYGYTF
many,.,TRBJ1-1,TRBV12-3/TRBV12-4,TGTGCCAGCACCCTTCAGAGGAACACTGAAGCTTTCTTT,CASTLQRNTEAFF
.,.,TRBJ2-6,TRBV4-1,TGCGCCAGCAGCCAAGTTCTAGGGTCTGGGGCCAACGTCCTGACTTTC,CASSQVLGSGANVLTF
.,.,TRBJ2-2,TRBV28,TGTGCCAGCAGTCCTCTCCGGGGGTCGGGCACCGGGGAGCTGTTTTTT,CASSPLRGSGTGELFF
many,.,TRBJ2-7,TRBV5-1,TGCGCCAGCAGCTCAGACAGGCACAACGAGCAGTACTTC,CASSSDRHNEQYF
many,TRBD1,TRBJ1-5,TRBV12-3/TRBV12-4,TGTGCCAGCAGTTGGGGGACAGGCCATCAGCCCCAGCATTTT,CASSWGTGHQPQHF
.,.,TRBJ2-3,TRBV7-6,TGTGCCAGCAGCTTAGCGCTGGGGGGAGCAGATACGCAGTATTTT,CASSLALGGADTQYF
.,.,TRBJ1-1,TRBV19,TGTGCCAGTAGTATAGTTGGGACGGTGAACACTGAAGCTTTCTTT,CASSIVGTVNTEAFF
few,TRBD1,TRBJ2-1,TRBV28,TGTGCCAGCAGCTACAGGGGGTTATTGGATGAGCAGTTCTTC,CASSYRGLLDEQFF
.,TRBD2,TRBJ2-1,TRBV7-2,TGCGCCGGCAGCCAAGAGCTAGCGGGAGGGCCCTACAATGAGCAGTTCTTC,CAGSQELAGGPYNEQFF
many,.,TRBJ1-1,TRBV27,TGTGCCAGCAGTTCAACAGGGACTGAAGCTTTCTTT,CASSSTGTEAFF
many,.,TRBJ2-2,TRBV12-3/TRBV12-4,TGTGCCAGCAGTTTTATACAGACGAACACCGGGGAGCTGTTTTTT,CASSFIQTNTGELFF
few,.,TRBJ1-2,TRBV20-1,TGCAGTGCTACAAGGGCATATGGCTACACCTTC,CSATRAYGYTF
.,TRBD2,TRBJ2-1,TRBV18,TGTGCCAGCTCACGAGTAGCGGGAGGGCCCAATGAGCAGTTCTTC,CASSRVAGGPNEQFF
.,TRBD2,TRBJ2-2,TRBV10-2,TGCGCCAGCAGTAAACTAGCGGGAGTCACCGGGGAGCTGTTTTTT,CASSKLAGVTGELFF
.,TRBD2,TRBJ2-1,TRBV28,TGTGCCAGCAGTTTAGAATTAGTGCGGGAGGTTCGCAATGAGCAGTTCTTC,CASSLELVREVRNEQFF
.,TRBD1,TRBJ1-2,TRBV2,TGTGCCAGCAGGGGGACGGGACAGTATGGCTACACCTTC,CASRGTGQYGYTF
many,.,TRBJ2-5,TRBV30,TGTGCCTGGGCCGTAAAGAGGCGGGAGACCCAGTACTTC,CAWAVKRRETQYF